The 13 T cell receptor beta chains given below trace back to one sample, sequenced in a study of blood T cell repertoires in COVID-19 (dated by TCRdb to about 2020). The library was generated by the immunoSEQ multiplex PCR assay. Drawn from immuneACCESS, this table holds only the in-frame rearrangements with V and J called that TCRdb kept. Clones are partly lost; checked studies trace under half to an unresolved V gene and leave the rest unexplained. This sample holds a few hundred thousand clones; 84% were observed only once. 5.1% of the sample belongs to the ten largest clones. Sample: peripheral blood. Every receptor here comes from a woman aged 60-75 years who had recovered from COVID-19.

In this sample, this clone is large. CDR3 bases: TGCGCCAGCAGTGAGTCTAGCCCAAACACCGGGGAGCTGTTTTTT. This translates into CASSESSPNTGELFF. This chain links TRBV10-1 with TRBJ2-2; no clear D gene. The ends were cut back, 0 bases at V and 2 bases at J, with 7 bases in the middle. The V gene's germline CDR1 is WNHNN and CDR2 SYGVQD (reference sequence). The CDR3 is 15 residues long.

The chain couples TRBV11-2 to TRBJ2-5, with D possibly matching TRBD1 (6 bases). V lost 7 bases and J 5 bases, leaving 11 bases between the germline ends. The CDR3 sequence is 12 residues long. From germline, CDR1 is SGHAT and CDR2 FQNNGV. The CDR3 nucleotides read TGTGCCAGCACGGCTGGGGGCGAGACCCAGTACTTC. Amino acids: CASTAGGETQYF.

DNA for the CDR3: TGTGCCAGCAGTGAAGCGGGAACTAGCGGGGGGGCAGTGGTTTACAATGAGCAGTTCTTC. It specifies CASSEAGTSGGAVVYNEQFF. The chain joins TRBV6-1 to TRBJ2-1, with 13 bases matching TRBD2. The germline gives CDR1 MNHNS, CDR2 SASEGT. The CDR3 totals 20 residues. With 0 bases clipped from V and 4 bases from J, the junction kept 12 bases outside the gene matches.

The V and J genes are TRBV5-1 and TRBJ2-7, with D uncertain. V lost 0 bases and J lost 7, with 11 bases in between. The length of the CDR3 is 13 residues. Germline V gene data show CDR1 as SGHRS and CDR2 as YFSETQ. CDR3 amino acids: CASSLAPELEQYF. The CDR3 DNA is TGCGCCAGCAGCTTGGCGCCGGAGCTGGAGCAGTACTTC.

The chain uses TRBV20-1 and TRBJ2-5; D call uncertain. CDR1 DFQATT and CDR2 SNEGSKA come from the germline V gene (reference sequence). The CDR3 runs 10 residues. The ends were cut back, 5 bases at V and 3 bases at J, with 4 bases in the middle. The CDR3 DNA reads TGCAGTGCTTTCGAAGAGACCCAGTACTTC. This codes for CSAFEETQYF.

CDR3 coding DNA: TGTGCCAGCAGTTATTCCCCGTTGCGCCATGAGCAGTTCTTC. Amino acids: CASSYSPLRHEQFF. The rearrangement uses TRBV6-2 or TRBV6-3 and TRBJ2-1; D is unclear. There are 14 residues in the CDR3. Germline V gives CDR1 MNHEY, CDR2 SVGEGT. V dropped 3 bases and J dropped 8 bases, with 14 bases sitting between them.

The rearrangement joins TRBV19 to TRBJ1-5; D perhaps matches TRBD1 (6 bases). V gave up 5 bases and J gave up 6 bases, with 14 bases separating them. CDR1 and CDR2 (germline): LNHDA, SQIVND (reference sequence). The CDR3 covers 14 residues. CDR3 sequence reads: CASSGGGGSQPQHF. CDR3 DNA sequence: TGTGCCAGTAGTGGAGGGGGGGGTAGTCAGCCCCAGCATTTT.

This chain joins TRBV3-1 (or the pseudogene TRBV3-2) and TRBJ1-1; the D is unclear. The V gene's germline CDR1 is LGHDT and CDR2 YNNKEL (reference sequence). CDR3 size: 12 residues. V was pared by 4 bases and J by 5 bases, with 8 bases between. The chain's CDR3 is CASSPSRTEAFF. Here the CDR3 DNA reads TGTGCCAGCAGCCCCTCTCGGACTGAAGCTTTCTTT.

The chain uses TRBV5-6 and TRBJ2-3; perhaps TRBD2 as D (7 bases). This CDR3 is built from 15 residues. Germline V gene lookup returns CDR1 SGHDT and CDR2 YYEEEE. Trimming cost V 0 bases and J 4 bases, with 12 bases left between them. The CDR3: CASSLGTGRADTQYF. CDR3 in DNA: TGTGCCAGCAGCTTGGGTACAGGGAGGGCAGATACGCAGTATTTT.

The chain employs TRBV7-2 and TRBJ2-7; TRBD2 might be the D (6 bases). This CDR3 region has 13 residues. V dropped 4 bases and J dropped 3 bases, with 10 bases sitting between them. Germline values: CDR1 SGHTA, CDR2 FQGNSA. The CDR3 coding sequence is TGTGCCAGCAGCTCGGACTACGGCTACGAGCAGTACTTC. Translating gives CASSSDYGYEQYF.

V is TRBV29-1 and J is TRBJ1-2, with D tentatively TRBD1 (6 bases). The CDR3 has 13 amino acids. Per the germline V gene, CDR1 is SQVTM and CDR2 is ANQGSEA. V gave up 3 bases and J gave up 4 bases, with 12 bases separating them. CDR3 DNA: TGCAGCGTTGACAGAACAGGGCCCTATGGCTACACCTTC. This translates into CSVDRTGPYGYTF.

The J gene is TRBJ1-4, the V gene TRBV10-3, with 8 bases aligning to TRBD1. Germline V CDR1 and CDR2: ENHRY, SYGVKD. The CDR3 is 14 residues long. With 6 bases clipped from V and 8 bases from J, the junction kept 8 bases outside the gene matches. The CDR3 DNA reads as TGTGCCATCAGCCCCGGGACAGGTAGCGAAAAACTGTTTTTT. Its translation is CAISPGTGSEKLFF.

The CDR3 DNA reads as TGTGCCAGCAGCCGGACAGGCACCCGAGAGACCCAGTACTTC. Its translation is CASSRTGTRETQYF. This chain uses TRBV11-3 with TRBJ2-5; 7 nucleotides align to TRBD1. The CDR3 length is 14 residues. J lost 4 bases, V lost 5 bases, and 7 bases had no gene match. Germline CDR1 reads SGHNT; CDR2 reads YENEEA.